Included here is one T cell receptor beta chain sequence, with context. Profiled with immunoSEQ multiplex PCR; TCRdb holds only in-frame clones, not every one. The data hold 430,000 or so clones, with 90% observed a single time. As for treatment: some 19 received Ad26.COV2.S at low or high dose, single or two shots; about 5 received placebo; per-sample allocation not given. It was on day 63 after the first vaccine or placebo injection that samples were taken. The source of the sample is a study of Ad26.COV2.S vaccination and SARS-CoV-2 variants. The length of the CDR3 is 18 residues. Per germline, CDR1 KGHDR and CDR2 SFDVKD. Trimming at V came to 4 bases and at J to 6 bases, leaving 9 bases not matched to a gene.

This chain links TRBV24-1 with TRBJ2-3; 16 bases agree with TRBD2. The clonotype originates from a person between 18 and 65 years old who received the Ad26.COV2.S COVID-19 vaccine or a placebo. Sequenced here: peripheral blood, sampled in a trial of Ad26.COV2.S vaccine versus placebo. The CDR3 DNA sequence: TGTGCCACCAGTGACCAGGGACTAGCGGGAGGGCCTTGGGATACGCAGTATTTT. As protein: CATSDQGLAGGPWDTQYF.